This entry concerns a single TCR beta chain. Its matching antigen is unknown. Authors' processing steps: Filtering differed because ImmunoSEQ produced junction-only sequences that carried no quality scores. Assay: immunoSEQ multiplex PCR; the TCRdb copy retains only in-frame clones and omits some. V, J and clone size derive from that table, while D and trimming were established from the DNA sequence. The sample includes about 700,000 clones, about 90% of them seen just once. This entry is derived from a study of shared clonotypes between healthy human individuals. The overall study: A donor's plate count was three for CD4 naive and three for CD4 memory; CD8 naive had two and CD8 memory one. Study-wide results and limits: Among several donors, 4.5% to 5.5% of naive CD4 clonotypes were found in common. Having only a few donors restricted how much genetic and exposure-history diversity was captured.

V was cut by 6 bases and J by 8 bases, with 16 bases left in between. Per the germline V gene, CDR1 is LNHDA and CDR2 is SQIVND (reference sequence). The CDR3 is 13 amino acids. Naive CD8 isolation took CD45RO-negative cells positively selected for CCR7 and excluded terminally differentiated effector memory CD45RA+ cells. The chain employs TRBV19 and TRBJ1-2; unclear D gene. This receptor was obtained from a man aged 25 to 40 in good health. Specimen: naive CD8+ T cells sorted from blood. CDR3 loop: CASSLGPVGGYTF. CDR3 coding DNA: TGTGCCAGTAGCCTCGGGCCGGTGGGCGGCTACACCTTC.